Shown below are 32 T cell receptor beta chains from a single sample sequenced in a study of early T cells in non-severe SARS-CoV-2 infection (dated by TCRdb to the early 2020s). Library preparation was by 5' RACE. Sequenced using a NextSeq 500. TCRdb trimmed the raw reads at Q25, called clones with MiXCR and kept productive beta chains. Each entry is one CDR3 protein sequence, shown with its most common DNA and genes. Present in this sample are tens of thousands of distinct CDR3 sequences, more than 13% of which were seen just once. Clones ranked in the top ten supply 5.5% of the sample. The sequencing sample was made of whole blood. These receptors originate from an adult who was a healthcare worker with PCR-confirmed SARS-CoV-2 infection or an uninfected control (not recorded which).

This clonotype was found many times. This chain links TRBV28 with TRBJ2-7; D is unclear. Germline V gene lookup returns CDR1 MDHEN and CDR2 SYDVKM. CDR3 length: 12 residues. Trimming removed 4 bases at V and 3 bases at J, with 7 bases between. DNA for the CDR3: TGTGCCAGCAGTTCAGGTGACTACGAGCAGTACTTC. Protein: CASSSGDYEQYF. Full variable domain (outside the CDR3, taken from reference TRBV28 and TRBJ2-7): DVKVTQSSRYLVKRTGEKVFLECVQDMDHENMFWYRQDPGLGLRLIYFSYDVKMKEKGDIPEGYSVSREKKERFSLILESASTNQTSMYLCASSSGDYEQYFGPGTRLTVT.

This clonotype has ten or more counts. CDR3 amino acids: CSARPGQRYEKLFF. Written as DNA, the CDR3 is TGCAGTGCTAGGCCGGGACAGCGCTATGAAAAACTGTTTTTT. This rearrangement joins TRBV20-1 to TRBJ1-4; 7 bases line up with TRBD1. V gave up 3 bases and J gave up 6 bases; unmatched junction bases: 7. The CDR3 is made up of 14 amino acids. Germline CDR1 is DFQATT and CDR2 is SNEGSKA (reference sequence).

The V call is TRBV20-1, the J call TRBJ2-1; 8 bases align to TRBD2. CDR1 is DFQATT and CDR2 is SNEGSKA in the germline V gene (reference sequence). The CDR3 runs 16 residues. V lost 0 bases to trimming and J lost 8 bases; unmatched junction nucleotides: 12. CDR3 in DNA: TGCAGTGCTAGAGACCCAAGTAGCGGGGTGGGCTATGAGCAGTTCTTC. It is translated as CSARDPSSGVGYEQFF.

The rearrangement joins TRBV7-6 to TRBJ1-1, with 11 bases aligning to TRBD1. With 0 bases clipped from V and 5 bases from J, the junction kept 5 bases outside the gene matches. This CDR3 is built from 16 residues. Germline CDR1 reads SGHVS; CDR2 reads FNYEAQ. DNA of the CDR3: TGTGCCAGCAGCTTAGCGGGGGACAGGGGGAGTACTGAAGCTTTCTTT. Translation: CASSLAGDRGSTEAFF.

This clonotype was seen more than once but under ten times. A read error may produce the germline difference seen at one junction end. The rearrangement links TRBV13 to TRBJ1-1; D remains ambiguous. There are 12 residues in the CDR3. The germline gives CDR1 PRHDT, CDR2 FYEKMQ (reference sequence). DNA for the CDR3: TGTGCCAGCAGCTTAGGCGACATCAGAGCCTCGTTT. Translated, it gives CASSLGDIRASF.

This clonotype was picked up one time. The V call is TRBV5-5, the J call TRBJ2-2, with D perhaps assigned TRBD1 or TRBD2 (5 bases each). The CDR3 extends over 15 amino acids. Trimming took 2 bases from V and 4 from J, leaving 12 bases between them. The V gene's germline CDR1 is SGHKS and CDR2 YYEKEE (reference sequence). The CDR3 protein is CASSFRWDATGELFF. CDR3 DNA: TGTGCCAGCAGCTTCCGATGGGACGCCACCGGGGAGCTGTTTTTT.

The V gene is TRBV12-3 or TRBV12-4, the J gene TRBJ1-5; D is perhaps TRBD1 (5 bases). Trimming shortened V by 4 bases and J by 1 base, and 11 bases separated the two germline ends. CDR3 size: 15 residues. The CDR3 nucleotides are TGTGCCAGCAGTTGGGGGACGAGGAGCAATCAGCCCCAGCATTTT. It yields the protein CASSWGTRSNQPQHF.

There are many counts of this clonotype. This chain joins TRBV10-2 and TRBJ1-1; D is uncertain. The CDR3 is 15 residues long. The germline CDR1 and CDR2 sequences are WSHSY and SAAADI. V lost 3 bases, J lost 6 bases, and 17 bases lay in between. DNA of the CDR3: TGCGCCAGCAGTGAAAGGGATAGTTATGGGGCTGAAGCTTTCTTT. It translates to CASSERDSYGAEAFF.

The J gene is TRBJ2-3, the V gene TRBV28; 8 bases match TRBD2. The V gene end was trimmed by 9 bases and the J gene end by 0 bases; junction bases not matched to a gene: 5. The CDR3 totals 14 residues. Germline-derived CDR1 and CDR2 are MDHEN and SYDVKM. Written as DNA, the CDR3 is TGTGCCAGTCAACTAGCGGTCAGCACAGATACGCAGTATTTT. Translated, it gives CASQLAVSTDTQYF.

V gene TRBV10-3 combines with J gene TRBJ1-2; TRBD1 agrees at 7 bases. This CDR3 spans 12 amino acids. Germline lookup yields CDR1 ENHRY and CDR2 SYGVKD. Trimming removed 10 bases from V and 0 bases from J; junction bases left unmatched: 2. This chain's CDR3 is CATGQANYGYTF. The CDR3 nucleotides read TGTGCCACCGGACAGGCTAACTATGGCTACACCTTC.

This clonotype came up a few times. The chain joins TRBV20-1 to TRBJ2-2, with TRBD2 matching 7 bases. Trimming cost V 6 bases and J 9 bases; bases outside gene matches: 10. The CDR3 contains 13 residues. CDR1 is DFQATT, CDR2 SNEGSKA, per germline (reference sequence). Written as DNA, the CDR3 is TGCAGTGCCACTCCCGGGGGAGGGAGGGAGCTGTTTTTT. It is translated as CSATPGGGRELFF.

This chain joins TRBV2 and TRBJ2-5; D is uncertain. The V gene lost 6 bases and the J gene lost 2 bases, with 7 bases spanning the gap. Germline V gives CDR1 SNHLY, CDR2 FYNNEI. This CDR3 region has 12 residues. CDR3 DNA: TGTGCCAGCAGGCCAGGTCAAGAGACCCAGTACTTC. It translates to CASRPGQETQYF.

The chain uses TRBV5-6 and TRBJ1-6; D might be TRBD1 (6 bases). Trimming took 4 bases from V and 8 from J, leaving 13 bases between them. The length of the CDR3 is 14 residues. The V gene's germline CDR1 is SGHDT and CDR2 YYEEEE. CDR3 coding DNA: TGTGCCAGCAGCCTCACAGGGTTGGATTCACCCCTCCACTTT. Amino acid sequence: CASSLTGLDSPLHF.

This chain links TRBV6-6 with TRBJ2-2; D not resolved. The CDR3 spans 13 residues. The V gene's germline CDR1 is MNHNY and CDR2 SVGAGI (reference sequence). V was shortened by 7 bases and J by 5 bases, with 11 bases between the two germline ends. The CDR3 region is CASTRVETGELFF. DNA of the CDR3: TGTGCCAGCACCCGAGTTGAGACCGGGGAGCTGTTTTTT.

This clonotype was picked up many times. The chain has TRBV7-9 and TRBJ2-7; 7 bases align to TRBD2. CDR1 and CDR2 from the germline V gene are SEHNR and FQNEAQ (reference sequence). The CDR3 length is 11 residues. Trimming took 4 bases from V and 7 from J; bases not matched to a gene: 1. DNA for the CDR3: TGTGCCAGCAGCTGGGGAGGGGAGCAGTACTTC. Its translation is CASSWGGEQYF.

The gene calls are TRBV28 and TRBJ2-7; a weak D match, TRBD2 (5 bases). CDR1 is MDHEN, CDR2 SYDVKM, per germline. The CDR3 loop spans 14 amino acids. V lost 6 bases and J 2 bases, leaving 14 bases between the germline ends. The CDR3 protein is CASSLLAQTYEQYF. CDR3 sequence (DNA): TGTGCCAGCAGCCTCCTAGCACAGACCTACGAGCAGTACTTC.

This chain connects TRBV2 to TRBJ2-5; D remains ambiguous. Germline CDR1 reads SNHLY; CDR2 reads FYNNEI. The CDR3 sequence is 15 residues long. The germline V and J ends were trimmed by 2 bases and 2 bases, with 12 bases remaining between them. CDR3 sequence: CASSELPAEQETQYF. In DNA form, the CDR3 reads TGTGCCAGCAGTGAACTTCCGGCGGAACAAGAGACCCAGTACTTC.

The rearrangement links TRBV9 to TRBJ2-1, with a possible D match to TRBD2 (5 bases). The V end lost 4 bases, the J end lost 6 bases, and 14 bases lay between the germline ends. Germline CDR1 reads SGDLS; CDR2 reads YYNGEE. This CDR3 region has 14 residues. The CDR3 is CASSLKASRNEQFF. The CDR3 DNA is TGTGCCAGCAGCCTCAAGGCTAGCCGCAATGAGCAGTTCTTC. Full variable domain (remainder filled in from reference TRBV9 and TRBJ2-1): DSGVTQTPKHLITATGQRVTLRCSPRSGDLSVYWYQQSLDQGLQFLIQYYNGEERAKGNILERFSAQQFPDLHSELNLSSLELGDSALYFCASSLKASRNEQFFGPGTRLTVL.

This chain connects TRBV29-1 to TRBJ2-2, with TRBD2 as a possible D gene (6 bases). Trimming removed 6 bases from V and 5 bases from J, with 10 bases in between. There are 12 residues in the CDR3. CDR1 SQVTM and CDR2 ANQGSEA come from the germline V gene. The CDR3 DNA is TGCAGCGTGTCTGGAGGGACCGGGGAGCTGTTTTTT. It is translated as CSVSGGTGELFF.

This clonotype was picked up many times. The CDR3 spells CASSVSSPSYNEQFF. For the CDR3, the DNA is TGTGCCAGCAGCGTATCAAGCCCGTCCTACAATGAGCAGTTCTTC. The V gene is TRBV9, the J gene TRBJ2-1; D is uncertain. V was shortened by 1 base and J by 1 base, with 9 bases between the two germline ends. This CDR3 region has 15 residues. CDR1 is SGDLS, CDR2 YYNGEE, per germline.

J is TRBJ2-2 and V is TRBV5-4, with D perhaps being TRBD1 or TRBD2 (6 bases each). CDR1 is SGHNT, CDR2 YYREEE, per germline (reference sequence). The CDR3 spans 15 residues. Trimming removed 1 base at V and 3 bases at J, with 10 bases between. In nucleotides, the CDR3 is TGTGCCAGCAGCTTGCCGGGGGCCCACACCGGGGAGCTGTTTTTT. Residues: CASSLPGAHTGELFF.

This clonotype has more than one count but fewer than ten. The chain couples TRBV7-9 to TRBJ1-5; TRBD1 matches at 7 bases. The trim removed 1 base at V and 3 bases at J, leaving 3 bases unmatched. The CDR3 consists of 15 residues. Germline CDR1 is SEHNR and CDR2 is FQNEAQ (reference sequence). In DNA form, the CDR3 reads TGTGCCAGCAGCTTAGGCAGGGGGTACAATCAGCCCCAGCATTTT. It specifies CASSLGRGYNQPQHF.

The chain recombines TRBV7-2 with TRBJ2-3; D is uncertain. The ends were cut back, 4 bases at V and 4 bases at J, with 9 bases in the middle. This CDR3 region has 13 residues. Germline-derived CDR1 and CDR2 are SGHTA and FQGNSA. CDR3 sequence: CASSSYRADTQYF. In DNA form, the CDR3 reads TGTGCCAGCAGCTCGTACAGAGCAGATACGCAGTATTTT.

The CDR3 is CASKGDRDNEQFF. The CDR3 DNA sequence: TGTGCCAGCAAGGGTGACAGGGACAATGAGCAGTTCTTC. The chain joins TRBV11-3 to TRBJ2-1; 7 bases align to TRBD1. Germline loops: CDR1 SGHNT, CDR2 YENEEA. V shed 7 bases, J shed 5 bases, and the junction held 5 bases outside the gene matches. CDR3 length: 13 amino acids.

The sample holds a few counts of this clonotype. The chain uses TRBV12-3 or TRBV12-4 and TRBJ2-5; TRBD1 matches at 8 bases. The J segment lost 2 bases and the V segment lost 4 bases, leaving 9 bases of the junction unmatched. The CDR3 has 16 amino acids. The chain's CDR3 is CASSSPGGTIQETQYF. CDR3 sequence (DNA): TGTGCCAGCAGTTCCCCAGGGGGCACAATACAAGAGACCCAGTACTTC.

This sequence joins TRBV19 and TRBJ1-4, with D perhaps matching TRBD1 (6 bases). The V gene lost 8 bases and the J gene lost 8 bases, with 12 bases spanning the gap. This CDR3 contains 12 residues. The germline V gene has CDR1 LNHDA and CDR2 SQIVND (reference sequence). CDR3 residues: CASRPDSEKLFF. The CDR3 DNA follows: TGTGCCAGTCGCCCGGACAGCGAAAAACTGTTTTTT. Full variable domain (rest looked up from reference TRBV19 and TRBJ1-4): DGGITQSPKYLFRKEGQNVTLSCEQNLNHDAMYWYRQDPGQGLRLIYYSQIVNDFQKGDIAEGYSVSREKKESFPLTVTSAQKNPTAFYLCASRPDSEKLFFGSGTQLSVL.

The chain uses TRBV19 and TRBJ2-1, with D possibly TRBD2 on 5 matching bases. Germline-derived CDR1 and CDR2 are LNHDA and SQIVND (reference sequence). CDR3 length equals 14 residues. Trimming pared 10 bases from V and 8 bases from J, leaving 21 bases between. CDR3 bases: TGTGCCACTTCGAGGGCGCGAGGATCCTATGAGCAGTTCTTC. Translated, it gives CATSRARGSYEQFF. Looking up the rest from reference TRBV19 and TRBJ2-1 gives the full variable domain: DGGITQSPKYLFRKEGQNVTLSCEQNLNHDAMYWYRQDPGQGLRLIYYSQIVNDFQKGDIAEGYSVSREKKESFPLTVTSAQKNPTAFYLCATSRARGSYEQFFGPGTRLTVL.

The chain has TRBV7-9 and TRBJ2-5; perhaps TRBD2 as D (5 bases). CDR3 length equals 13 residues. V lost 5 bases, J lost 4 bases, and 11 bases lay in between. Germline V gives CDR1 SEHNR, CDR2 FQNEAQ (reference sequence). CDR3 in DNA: TGTGCCAGCAGCCCACGGGGTCCAGAGACCCAGTACTTC. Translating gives CASSPRGPETQYF.

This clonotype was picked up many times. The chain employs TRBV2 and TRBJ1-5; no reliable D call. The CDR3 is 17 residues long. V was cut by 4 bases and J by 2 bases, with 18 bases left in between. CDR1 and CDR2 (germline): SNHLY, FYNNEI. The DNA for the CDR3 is TGTGCCAGCAGTGTCTCGTTAAAACAATATCGCAATCAGCCCCAGCATTTT. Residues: CASSVSLKQYRNQPQHF.

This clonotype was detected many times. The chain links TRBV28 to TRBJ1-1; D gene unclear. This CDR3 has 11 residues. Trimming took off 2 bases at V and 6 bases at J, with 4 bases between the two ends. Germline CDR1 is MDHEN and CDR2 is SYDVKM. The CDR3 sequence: CASSLRSEAFF. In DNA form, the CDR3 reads TGTGCCAGCAGTTTACGGTCTGAAGCTTTCTTT.

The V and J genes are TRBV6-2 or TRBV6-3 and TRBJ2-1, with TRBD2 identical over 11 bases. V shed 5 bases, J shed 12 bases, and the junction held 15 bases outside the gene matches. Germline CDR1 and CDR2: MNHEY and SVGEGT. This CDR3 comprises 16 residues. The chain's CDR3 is CASSEAGTSGPPGQFF. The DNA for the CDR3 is TGTGCCAGCAGTGAGGCCGGGACTAGCGGCCCCCCCGGGCAGTTCTTC.

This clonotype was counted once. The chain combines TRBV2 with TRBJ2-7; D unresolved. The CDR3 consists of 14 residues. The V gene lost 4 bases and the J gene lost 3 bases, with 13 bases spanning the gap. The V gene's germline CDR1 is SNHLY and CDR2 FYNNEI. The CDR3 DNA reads TGTGCCAGCAGTGTTGGCAGGAGTCACTACGAGCAGTACTTC. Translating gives CASSVGRSHYEQYF.